This TCR beta chain was found in a study of blood T cell repertoires in COVID-19. The wider study: From the United States, Italy and Spain came samples of acute and convalescent COVID-19. PBMCs, B-cell-depleted T cells, or T cells were the source of the cDNA or gDNA that made up the material.

In the authors' methods: Reference gene primer amplification yielded estimated nucleated cell counts. Assay: immunoSEQ multiplex PCR; the TCRdb copy retains only in-frame clones and omits some. The D gene and trimming were derived from the DNA, and the V and J assignments and clone size from that table. The sample holds some 270,000 clones, around 89% seen once. Germline V gene lookup returns CDR1 MNHEY and CDR2 SMNVEV (reference sequence). The length of the CDR3 is 19 residues. The J segment lost 0 bases and the V segment lost 5 bases, leaving 11 bases of the junction unmatched. The rearrangement uses TRBV27 and TRBJ2-3, with TRBD2 identical over 13 bases. The clonotype comes from a man aged 25-45 years with acute or convalescent COVID-19. Sequences were obtained from peripheral blood. The CDR3 sequence: CASSETGLAGITSTDTQYF. The CDR3 DNA follows: TGTGCCAGCAGTGAAACGGGACTAGCGGGGATCACTAGCACAGATACGCAGTATTTT.